The 28 T cell receptor beta chains below were found in one sample sequenced in a study of shared clonotypes between healthy human individuals. Naive CD8 cells lacked CD45RO, underwent positive selection for CCR7 and left out terminally differentiated effector memory CD45RA+ cells. Only in-frame clones appear in the TCRdb table, and some are missing; sequencing was by immunoSEQ multiplex PCR. The table has about 2.1 million clones, around 93% seen once. Material for sequencing was naive CD8+ T cells from PBMCs. The receptor source for this set is a man between 18 and 29 years old in good health. Some clones in this sample may be carry-over from other donors' samples.

The rearrangement joins TRBV19 to TRBJ1-5, with a weak D call TRBD1 (6 bases). The CDR3 has 14 residues. Germline CDR1 is LNHDA and CDR2 is SQIVND (reference sequence). Trimming pared 5 bases from V and 6 bases from J, leaving 14 bases between. The CDR3 sequence: CASSLGGLFQPQHF. CDR3 nucleotide sequence: TGTGCCAGTAGTTTGGGGGGGCTTTTTCAGCCCCAGCATTTT.

The chain employs TRBV11-2 and TRBJ2-1; perhaps TRBD1 as D (6 bases). The germline CDR1 and CDR2 sequences are SGHAT and FQNNGV. The CDR3 extends over 15 amino acids. V lost 2 bases and J lost 6, with 14 bases in between. The CDR3 sequence is CASSLFPQGTNEQFF. The CDR3 nucleotides read TGTGCCAGCAGCTTATTTCCACAGGGCACCAATGAGCAGTTCTTC.

The chain carries TRBV6-1 and TRBJ1-1, with a weak D call TRBD1 (6 bases). CDR3 length: 13 amino acids. The germline V gene encodes CDR1 MNHNS and CDR2 SASEGT. Deletions cut 6 bases from V and 5 bases from J, with 13 bases between. The CDR3 nucleotides read TGTGCCAGCAGCTCCCTCCAGGGGACTGAAGCTTTCTTT. Translation: CASSSLQGTEAFF.

This chain uses TRBV2 with TRBJ2-3; TRBD1 or TRBD2 may be the D gene (5 bases each). Trimming pared 7 bases from V and 2 bases from J, leaving 19 bases between. Germline V lookup: CDR1 SNHLY, CDR2 FYNNEI. This CDR3 contains 16 residues. As DNA, the CDR3 is TGTGCCAGCACCCCCGGGACCAAGAATCCCACAGATACGCAGTATTTT. It encodes CASTPGTKNPTDTQYF.

This clone was detected only once. The chain uses TRBV5-1 and TRBJ1-2; 7 nucleotides align to TRBD1. Unmatched junction bases numbered 12, after V lost 5 bases and J lost 2 bases. The V gene's germline CDR1 is SGHRS and CDR2 YFSETQ. This CDR3 region has 16 residues. In DNA form, the CDR3 reads TGCGCCAGCAGGCCCGGAGCAGGGGACAGAAACTATGGCTACACCTTC. Protein: CASRPGAGDRNYGYTF.

The chain recombines TRBV5-8 with TRBJ2-7; the D is unclear. This CDR3 is built from 13 residues. V was trimmed by 5 bases and J by 1 base, leaving 10 bases between them. CDR1 and CDR2 (germline): SGHTS, YDEGEE. The CDR3 region is CASRMGSSYEQYF. The DNA for the CDR3 is TGTGCCAGCAGAATGGGATCTTCCTACGAGCAGTACTTC.

This chain connects TRBV7-2 to TRBJ1-1; D possibly corresponds to TRBD1 (6 bases). Looked up from germline, CDR1 is SGHTA and CDR2 is FQGNSA. Trimming pared 1 base from V and 5 bases from J, leaving 14 bases between. The CDR3 is made up of 15 amino acids. This CDR3 reads CASSLDGYRETEAFF. The CDR3 nucleotides read TGTGCCAGCAGCTTAGATGGGTACAGGGAGACTGAAGCTTTCTTT.

J is TRBJ1-1 and V is TRBV4-3; D remains ambiguous. Per germline, CDR1 LGHNA and CDR2 YSLEER. The CDR3 sequence is 16 residues long. Trimming left V 2 bases short and J 0 bases short, with 13 bases between. The CDR3 here is CASSQSLRRMNTEAFF. CDR3 coding DNA: TGCGCCAGCAGCCAAAGTTTACGGCGTATGAACACTGAAGCTTTCTTT.

The chain links TRBV4-3 to TRBJ2-1, with D perhaps being TRBD1 or TRBD2 (5 bases each). This CDR3 contains 14 residues. CDR1 is LGHNA, CDR2 YSLEER, per germline. The germline V and J ends were trimmed by 4 bases and 3 bases, with 10 bases remaining between them. The CDR3 here is CASSLGTIYNEQFF. Written as DNA, the CDR3 is TGCGCCAGCAGCCTCGGGACCATCTACAATGAGCAGTTCTTC.

This rearrangement joins TRBV6-1 to TRBJ1-4; 8 bases are a match to TRBD1. Germline CDR1 MNHNS, CDR2 SASEGT. V lost 6 bases and J lost 3; bases outside the gene matches: 9. This CDR3 is 16 amino acids long. The CDR3 coding sequence is TGTGCCAGCAGGGAACAGGGGGTTACTGCTAATGAAAAACTGTTTTTT. Its protein is CASREQGVTANEKLFF.

The chain is built from TRBV4-2 and TRBJ1-1; D is uncertain. V was cut by 3 bases and J by 7 bases, with 9 bases left in between. CDR1 and CDR2 (germline): LGHNA, YNFKEQ. The CDR3 runs to 12 residues. The CDR3 DNA reads as TGTGCCAGCAGCCAGCAACCGGGTGAAGCTTTCTTT. Protein: CASSQQPGEAFF.

The rearrangement uses TRBV27 and TRBJ2-1; D gene uncertain. There are 13 residues in the CDR3. Germline V lookup: CDR1 MNHEY, CDR2 SMNVEV (reference sequence). V lost 8 bases and J 2 bases, leaving 10 bases between the germline ends. The CDR3 nucleotides are TGTGCCAGCGGGCCAGTTACCTACAATGAGCAGTTCTTC. This sequence encodes CASGPVTYNEQFF.

V is TRBV9 and J is TRBJ2-3; TRBD1 agrees at 9 bases. Germline V gene data show CDR1 as SGDLS and CDR2 as YYNGEE. This CDR3 is built from 16 residues. V lost 2 bases to trimming and J lost 3 bases; unmatched junction nucleotides: 7. In nucleotides, the CDR3 is TGTGCCAGCAGCGTTGGGACAGGGAGGATGACAGATACGCAGTATTTT. Protein: CASSVGTGRMTDTQYF.

V usage is TRBV14 and J usage is TRBJ1-1, with unresolved D. Germline values: CDR1 SGHDN, CDR2 FVKESK. The CDR3 totals 14 residues. The germline V and J ends were trimmed by 2 bases and 4 bases, with 11 bases remaining between them. The CDR3 DNA follows: TGTGCCAGCAGCCAAAAACAGCGGTCCACTGAAGCTTTCTTT. This codes for CASSQKQRSTEAFF. The full variable domain, completed using reference TRBV14 and TRBJ1-1, is EAGVTQFPSHSVIEKGQTVTLRCDPISGHDNLYWYRRVMGKEIKFLLHFVKESKQDESGMPNNRFLAERTGGTYSTLKVQPAELEDSGVYFCASSQKQRSTEAFFGQGTRLTVV.

The chain is built from TRBV7-8 and TRBJ2-7, with 7 nucleotides matching TRBD1. This CDR3 contains 15 residues. CDR1 and CDR2 (germline): SGHVS, FQNEAQ. Unmatched junction bases numbered 6, after V lost 3 bases and J lost 1 base. CDR3 sequence: CASSFGTVISYEQYF. The CDR3 DNA is TGTGCCAGCAGCTTCGGGACAGTGATTTCCTACGAGCAGTACTTC.

The chain is built from TRBV7-8 and TRBJ2-1; 8 bases fit TRBD2. This CDR3 has 18 residues. Trimming cost V 1 base and J 3 bases; bases outside gene matches: 11. Germline CDR1 reads SGHVS; CDR2 reads FQNEAQ. DNA of the CDR3: TGTGCCAGCAGCTTAGGAGTCGGGAGGGAGGTTGGCTACAATGAGCAGTTCTTC. Amino acids: CASSLGVGREVGYNEQFF.

The chain employs TRBV21-1 and TRBJ2-7; the listed D gene, TRBD2, was not tested against the DNA. TRBV21-1 is a documented pseudogene. The CDR3 sequence is 16 residues long. CDR3 residues: CANYPGGGTRTYEQYF. The CDR3, as DNA: TGTGCCAACTACCCGGGGGGAGGGACTAGAACCTACGAGCAGTACTTC.

V and J are TRBV28 and TRBJ2-7; 11 positions match TRBD1. CDR1 is MDHEN and CDR2 is SYDVKM in the germline V gene. This CDR3 region has 15 residues. The V and J ends lost 8 bases and 2 bases, in that order; junction bases with no gene match: 8. The CDR3 nucleotides are TGTGCCAGCCAAGGCTGGACAGGGGGCCCCTACGAGCAGTACTTC. Encoded protein: CASQGWTGGPYEQYF.

The chain links TRBV7-8 to TRBJ1-4, with D possibly being TRBD1 (6 bases). The germline gives CDR1 SGHVS, CDR2 FQNEAQ. This CDR3 has 15 amino acids. Between the trimmed V and J ends, which lost 5 bases and 8 bases, there was a span of 18 bases. Here the CDR3 reads CASSLLGTKGEKLFF. Written as DNA, the CDR3 is TGTGCCAGCAGCCTCCTCGGGACAAAAGGGGAAAAACTGTTTTTT.

This clone has only a few counts. The chain combines TRBV2 with TRBJ1-2, with TRBD1 as a possible D gene (5 bases). Germline V CDR1 and CDR2: SNHLY, FYNNEI. V lost 1 base and J 7 bases, leaving 16 bases between the germline ends. The CDR3 has 15 residues. DNA for the CDR3: TGTGCCAGCAGTGAAGTTGGGGACGGACACGGTGGCTACACCTTC. Encoded protein: CASSEVGDGHGGYTF. The full variable domain, rest sourced from reference TRBV2 and TRBJ1-2, is EPEVTQTPSHQVTQMGQEVILRCVPISNHLYFYWYRQILGQKVEFLVSFYNNEISEKSEIFDDQFSVERPDGSNFTLKIRSTKLEDSAMYFCASSEVGDGHGGYTFGSGTRLTVV.

The count of this clone is one. This chain links TRBV28 with TRBJ2-7; tentative D call: TRBD2 (9 bases). Germline V CDR1 and CDR2: MDHEN, SYDVKM. The V end lost 5 bases, the J end lost 7 bases, and 21 bases lay between the germline ends. CDR3 size: 15 residues. The CDR3 loop reads CASSTSSGTGGEQYF. The CDR3 coding sequence is TGTGCCAGCAGTACTTCTAGCGGGACAGGTGGGGAGCAGTACTTC.

The chain joins TRBV29-1 to TRBJ2-7; 9 bases are shared with TRBD1. The CDR3 has 14 amino acids. CDR1 SQVTM and CDR2 ANQGSEA come from the germline V gene. J lost 2 bases, V lost 7 bases, and 9 bases had no gene match. The CDR3 loop is CSALPGQGTYEQYF. The CDR3 coding sequence is TGCAGCGCACTCCCGGGACAGGGAACCTACGAGCAGTACTTC.

This chain joins TRBV6-5 and TRBJ2-4; D is possibly TRBD1 (7 bases). Germline values: CDR1 MNHEY, CDR2 SVGAGI. The CDR3 has 16 amino acids. V was pared by 0 bases and J by 8 bases, with 17 bases between. The CDR3 sequence: CASSYSQGQPGDIQYF. Written as DNA, the CDR3 is TGTGCCAGCAGTTACTCCCAGGGACAGCCGGGGGACATTCAGTACTTC.

V and J are TRBV9 and TRBJ2-5; D is possibly TRBD2 (6 bases). This CDR3 has 12 amino acids. CDR1 and CDR2 (germline): SGDLS, YYNGEE. Trimming shortened V by 7 bases and J by 5 bases, and 12 bases separated the two germline ends. CDR3 DNA sequence: TGTGCCAGCGAGGGTCGGGGGGAGACCCAGTACTTC. Protein sequence: CASEGRGETQYF.

The rearrangement links TRBV27 to TRBJ2-1, with a possible D match to TRBD2 (5 bases). The germline gives CDR1 MNHEY, CDR2 SMNVEV (reference sequence). Trimming removed 2 bases from V and 2 bases from J, with 7 bases in between. The CDR3 covers 14 residues. Written as DNA, the CDR3 is TGTGCCAGCAGTTTACAAGCGGCCTACAATGAGCAGTTCTTC. Protein product: CASSLQAAYNEQFF.

The CDR3 DNA sequence: TGTGCCAGCAGCGGGACTAGCGCCTACAATGAGCAGTTCTTC. This codes for CASSGTSAYNEQFF. The V and J genes are TRBV27 and TRBJ2-1; 10 positions agree with TRBD2. From germline, CDR1 is MNHEY and CDR2 SMNVEV (reference sequence). This CDR3 has 14 amino acids. Trimming took 6 bases from V and 2 from J; bases not matched to a gene: 1.

The rearrangement joins TRBV7-9 to TRBJ1-2; D not certain. There are 15 residues in the CDR3. The V gene's germline CDR1 is SEHNR and CDR2 FQNEAQ (reference sequence). Trimming stripped 2 bases from V and 0 bases from J, with 10 bases between. CDR3 region: CASSLSDRPNYGYTF. The CDR3 DNA reads TGTGCCAGCAGCTTATCTGACCGACCTAACTATGGCTACACCTTC.

As regards this clone: The identical CDR3 is also encoded by other nucleotide sequences in the sample. The rearrangement links TRBV4-2 to TRBJ2-7, with D possibly TRBD1 on 5 matching bases. V dropped 1 base and J dropped 0 bases, with 7 bases sitting between them. This CDR3 has 14 amino acids. Germline assignment: CDR1 LGHNA and CDR2 YNFKEQ. CDR3 loop: CASSQAGLSYEQYF. CDR3 sequence (DNA): TGTGCCAGCAGCCAAGCAGGGCTCTCCTACGAGCAGTACTTC.